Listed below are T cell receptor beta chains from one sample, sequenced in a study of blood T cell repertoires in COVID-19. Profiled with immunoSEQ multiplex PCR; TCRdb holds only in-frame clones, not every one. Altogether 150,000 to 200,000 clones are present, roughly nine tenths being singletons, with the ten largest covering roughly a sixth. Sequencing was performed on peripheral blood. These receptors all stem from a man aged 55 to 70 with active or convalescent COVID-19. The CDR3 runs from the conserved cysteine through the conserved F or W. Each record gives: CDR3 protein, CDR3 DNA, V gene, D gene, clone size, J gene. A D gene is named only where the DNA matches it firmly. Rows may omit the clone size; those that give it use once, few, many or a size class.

CASSQLRDRAYEQYF | TGTGCCAGCAGCCAACTCCGGGACAGGGCCTACGAGCAGTACTTC | TRBV3-1/TRBV3-2 | TRBD1 | NA | TRBJ2-7
CASSRGQGIYNEQFF | TGTGCCAGCAGCCGAGGACAGGGAATTTACAATGAGCAGTTCTTC | TRBV7-8 | TRBD1 | NA | TRBJ2-1
CASSKTKAVNSNQPQHF | TGTGCCAGCAGCAAAACTAAGGCTGTTAATAGCAATCAGCCCCAGCATTTT | TRBV21-1 | NA | NA | TRBJ1-5
CASSQGSRLAGFSYEQYF | TGTGCCAGCAGCCAAGGTTCTCGACTAGCGGGCTTCTCCTACGAGCAGTACTTC | TRBV4-2 | TRBD2 | NA | TRBJ2-7
CASTVGGDTGELFF | TGTGCCAGCACCGTTGGGGGCGACACCGGGGAGCTGTTTTTT | TRBV6-5 | NA | once | TRBJ2-2
CATSDSGTGTYNEQFF | TGTGCCACCAGTGATTCCGGGACAGGGACCTACAATGAGCAGTTCTTC | TRBV24-1 | TRBD1 | NA | TRBJ2-1
CASSPGAGGPPYEKLFF | TGTGCCAGCAGCCCCGGGGCAGGGGGCCCTCCCTATGAAAAACTGTTTTTT | TRBV6-2/TRBV6-3 | TRBD1 | NA | TRBJ1-4
CASTRELAAKETQYF | TGCGCCAGCACCAGGGAACTAGCGGCGAAGGAGACCCAGTACTTC | TRBV5-1 | TRBD2 | NA | TRBJ2-5
CASSQGLAGPYEQYF | TGTGCCAGCAGCCAAGGACTAGCGGGACCCTACGAGCAGTACTTC | TRBV11-2 | TRBD2 | once | TRBJ2-7
CASRLGGYGNQPQHF | TGTGCCAGCAGATTAGGAGGGTATGGCAATCAGCCCCAGCATTTT | TRBV6-5 | NA | NA | TRBJ1-5
CASSLVLAGIATSYNEQFF | TGCGCCAGCAGCTTGGTGTTGGCGGGGATAGCTACATCCTACAATGAGCAGTTCTTC | TRBV5-1 | NA | NA | TRBJ2-1
CASSLGRGRGRMNTEAFF | TGTGCCAGCAGCTTAGGGAGGGGCAGGGGGCGGATGAACACTGAAGCTTTCTTT | TRBV7-6 | TRBD1 | NA | TRBJ1-1
CSARRGTGNNEQFF | TGCAGCGCCCGAAGGGGGACAGGGAACAATGAGCAGTTCTTC | TRBV29-1 | TRBD1 | NA | TRBJ2-1
CASSASGNYGYTF | TGTGCCAGCAGCGCGTCGGGGAACTATGGCTACACCTTC | TRBV2 | NA | NA | TRBJ1-2
CASSEPNSPLHF | TGTGCCAGCAGCGAACCAAATTCACCCCTCCACTTT | TRBV2 | NA | NA | TRBJ1-6
CASSQRLAGGPYEQYF | TGTGCCAGCAGCCAAAGGCTAGCGGGGGGGCCCTACGAGCAGTACTTC | TRBV3-1/TRBV3-2 | TRBD2 | NA | TRBJ2-7
CASMLYRTGGSNEQFF | TGTGCCAGTATGCTCTACAGGACAGGGGGATCCAATGAGCAGTTCTTC | TRBV19 | TRBD1 | once | TRBJ2-1
CASSFLGQGIYTF | TGCGCCAGCAGCTTCCTGGGACAGGGGATTTACACCTTC | TRBV5-1 | TRBD1 | once | TRBJ1-2
CASSQVGQGLSYEQYF | TGTGCCAGCAGCCAAGTTGGGCAGGGTCTCTCCTACGAGCAGTACTTC | TRBV3-1/TRBV3-2 | NA | NA | TRBJ2-7
CASKGEKNTEAFF | TGTGCCAGCAAGGGGGAGAAGAACACTGAAGCTTTCTTT | TRBV10-3 | NA | NA | TRBJ1-1
CASRLVQDRGTEAFF | TGTGCCAGTAGGCTAGTCCAGGACAGGGGCACTGAAGCTTTCTTT | TRBV19 | TRBD1 | NA | TRBJ1-1
CSVGTGGPTGELFF | TGCAGCGTGGGGACAGGGGGGCCCACCGGGGAGCTGTTTTTT | TRBV29-1 | TRBD1 | NA | TRBJ2-2
CASRSAGFGEQYF | TGTGCCAGCAGGTCAGCGGGATTTGGGGAGCAGTACTTC | TRBV3-1/TRBV3-2 | TRBD2 | NA | TRBJ2-7
CASSPGQNQPQHF | TGTGCCAGCAGCCCGGGACAGAATCAGCCCCAGCATTTT | TRBV7-2 | TRBD1 | NA | TRBJ1-5
CASSTTGNTQYF | TGTGCCAGCAGCACGACAGGGAACACGCAGTATTTT | TRBV5-8 | TRBD1 | NA | TRBJ2-3
CASSDRLQGWYEQYF | TGCGCCAGCAGTGATCGGCTGCAGGGATGGTACGAGCAGTACTTC | TRBV10-1 | NA | few | TRBJ2-7
CSVGTGRWETQYF | TGCAGCGTGGGGACAGGCCGTTGGGAGACCCAGTACTTC | TRBV29-1 | TRBD1 | NA | TRBJ2-5
CASSQGGQDTGNTIYF | TGTGCCAGCAGCCAAGGGGGACAGGATACTGGAAACACCATATATTTT | TRBV3-1/TRBV3-2 | TRBD1 | NA | TRBJ1-3
CASSVSIAYNEQFF | TGTGCCAGCAGTGTTTCAATAGCTTACAATGAGCAGTTCTTC | TRBV6-4 | NA | NA | TRBJ2-1
CASSSWTGGTEAFF | TGTGCCAGCAGTTCCTGGACAGGGGGCACTGAAGCTTTCTTT | TRBV6-5 | TRBD1 | NA | TRBJ1-1
CASSQSTSGSYEQYF | TGCGCCAGCAGCCAGTCGACTAGCGGGTCCTACGAGCAGTACTTC | TRBV4-1 | TRBD2 | many | TRBJ2-7